This T cell receptor (beta chain) was obtained from a study of cytomegalovirus exposure and HLA in healthy donors. Only a few counts were recorded for this clone. TCRdb's table, derived via immunoSEQ multiplex PCR, lists solely in-frame clones and lacks some. The table has 120,000 to 150,000 clones, 70% to 90% seen once. This receptor was taken from a woman under 30 in good health and CMV-seropositive. Sequencing was done on a sample of PBMCs.

CDR3 nucleotides: TGTGCCAGCAGCCCCGGGGGACTCGGGCGTGGTTACGAGCAGTACTTC. This gives the protein CASSPGGLGRGYEQYF. The V and J genes are TRBV9 and TRBJ2-7; D possibly corresponds to TRBD2 (6 bases). Trimming removed 4 bases at V and 4 bases at J, with 21 bases between. The CDR3 length is 16 residues. Germline-derived CDR1 and CDR2 are SGDLS and YYNGEE.